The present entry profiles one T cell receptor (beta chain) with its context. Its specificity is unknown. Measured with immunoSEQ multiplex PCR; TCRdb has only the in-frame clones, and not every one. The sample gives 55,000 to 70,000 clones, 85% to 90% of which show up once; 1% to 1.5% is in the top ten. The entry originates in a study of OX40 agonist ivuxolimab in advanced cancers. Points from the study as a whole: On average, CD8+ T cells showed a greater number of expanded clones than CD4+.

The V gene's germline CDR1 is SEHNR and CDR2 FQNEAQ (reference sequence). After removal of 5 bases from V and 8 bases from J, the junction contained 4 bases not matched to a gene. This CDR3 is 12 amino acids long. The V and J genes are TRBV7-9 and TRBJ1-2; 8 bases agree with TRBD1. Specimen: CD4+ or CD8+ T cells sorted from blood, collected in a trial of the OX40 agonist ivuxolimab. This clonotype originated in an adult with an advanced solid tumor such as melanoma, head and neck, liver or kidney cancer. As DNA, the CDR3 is TGTGCCAGCAGCCCCGACAGGGGAGGCTACACCTTC. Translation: CASSPDRGGYTF.